This T cell receptor beta chain was identified during a study of blood T cells in healthy people across ages. Study-level results: Lack of knowledge of donor CMV status possibly confounded expanded clonotype changes.

Each individual donor underwent a draw of about 9.9 milliliters of peripheral blood. There are a few counts of this clonotype. The antigen is undetermined. Together with a sample-barcoded 5' primer, a J-beta primer mix was included in a second PCR lasting about 7 to 12 cycles. TCRdb re-called the 5' RACE reads with MiXCR, one entry per CDR3 protein. The table has approximately 880,000 distinct CDR3 sequences, 45% to 50% seen once. The sequence derives from a man younger than 40 in good health. The sequencing input was blood.

The CDR3 spells CASSFSDLNTEAFF. CDR3 in DNA: TGTGCCAGCAGTTTCTCTGATCTGAACACTGAAGCTTTCTTT. The chain links TRBV6-2 or TRBV6-3 to TRBJ1-1, with unresolved D. The V end lost 4 bases, the J end lost 0 bases, and 9 bases lay between the germline ends. The CDR3 spans 14 residues. The germline CDR1 and CDR2 sequences are MNHEY and SVGEGT.